The clone carrying this TCR beta chain came up many times. The target antigen is unknown. MiXCR was run by TCRdb on the reads, yielding one entry per CDR3 protein. Of just under 20,000 distinct CDR3 sequences listed, less than 25% were seen once; the top ten hold about 4%. The entry originates in a study of lung T cells in sarcoidosis with Löfgren's syndrome. Study background: Löfgren's syndrome patients were the main repertoire analysis focus. General study points: TRBV2 was the preferred pairing partner of TRAV12-1, with similar CDR3s.

Germline lookup yields CDR1 LNHDA and CDR2 SQIVND (reference sequence). The germline V and J ends were trimmed by 4 bases and 2 bases, with 14 bases remaining between them. The CDR3 extends over 16 amino acids. Sequencing was carried out using CD4+ T cells from PBMCs. The TCR originated in a human donor with sarcoidosis (Löfgren's syndrome or another form), or a control subject (not recorded which). V and J are TRBV19 and TRBJ2-2; TRBD2 might be the D (5 bases). CDR3 sequence reads: CASSTSGVLNTGELFF. The CDR3 DNA is TGTGCCAGTAGTACCTCCGGGGTTCTAAACACCGGGGAGCTGTTTTTT.